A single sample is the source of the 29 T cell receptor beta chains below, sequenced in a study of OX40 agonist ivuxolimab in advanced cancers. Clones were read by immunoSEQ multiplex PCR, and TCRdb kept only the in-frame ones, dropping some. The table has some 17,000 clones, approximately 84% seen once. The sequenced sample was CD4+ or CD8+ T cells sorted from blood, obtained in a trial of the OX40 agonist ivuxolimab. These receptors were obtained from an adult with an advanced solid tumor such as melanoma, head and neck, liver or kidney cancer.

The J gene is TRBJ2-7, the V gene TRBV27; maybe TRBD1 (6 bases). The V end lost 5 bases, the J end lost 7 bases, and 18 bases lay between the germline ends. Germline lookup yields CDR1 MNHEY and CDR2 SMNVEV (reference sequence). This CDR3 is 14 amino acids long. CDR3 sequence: CASSLRQDGWEQYF. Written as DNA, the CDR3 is TGTGCCAGCAGTCTCCGACAGGACGGTTGGGAGCAGTACTTC.

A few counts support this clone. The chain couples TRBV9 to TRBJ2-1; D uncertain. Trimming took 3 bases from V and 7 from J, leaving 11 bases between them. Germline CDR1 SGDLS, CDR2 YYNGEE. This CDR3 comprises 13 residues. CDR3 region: CASSETSPNEQFF. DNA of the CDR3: TGTGCCAGCAGCGAGACCAGTCCGAATGAGCAGTTCTTC.

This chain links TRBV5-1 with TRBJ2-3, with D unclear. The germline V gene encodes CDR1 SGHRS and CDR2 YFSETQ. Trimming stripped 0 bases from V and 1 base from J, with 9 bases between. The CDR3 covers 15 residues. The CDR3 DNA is TGCGCCAGCAGCTTGGGTGCAGAAGGCACAGATACGCAGTATTTT. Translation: CASSLGAEGTDTQYF.

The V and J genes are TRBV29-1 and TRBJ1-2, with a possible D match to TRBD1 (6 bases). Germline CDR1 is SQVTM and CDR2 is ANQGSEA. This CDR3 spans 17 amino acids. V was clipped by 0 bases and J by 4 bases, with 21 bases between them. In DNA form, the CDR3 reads TGCAGCGTTGAAGATGGCCTCCCGGGACATCGGGGCTATGGCTACACCTTC. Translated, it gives CSVEDGLPGHRGYGYTF. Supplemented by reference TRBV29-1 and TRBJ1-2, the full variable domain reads SAVISQKPSRDICQRGTSLTIQCQVDSQVTMMFWYRQQPGQSLTLIATANQGSEATYESGFVIDKFPISRPNLTFSTLTVSNMSPEDSSIYLCSVEDGLPGHRGYGYTFGSGTRLTVV.

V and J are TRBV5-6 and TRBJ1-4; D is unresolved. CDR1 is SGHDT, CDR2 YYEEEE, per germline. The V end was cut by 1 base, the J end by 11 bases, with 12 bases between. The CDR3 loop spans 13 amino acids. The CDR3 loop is CASSLSMGEKLFF. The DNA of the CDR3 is TGTGCCAGCAGCTTGTCAATGGGTGAGAAACTGTTTTTT.

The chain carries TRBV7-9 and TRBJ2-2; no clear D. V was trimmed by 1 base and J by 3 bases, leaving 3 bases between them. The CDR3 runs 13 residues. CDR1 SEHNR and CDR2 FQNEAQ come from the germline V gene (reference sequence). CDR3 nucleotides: TGTGCCAGCAGCTTAGAGGACACCGGGGAGCTGTTTTTT. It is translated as CASSLEDTGELFF.

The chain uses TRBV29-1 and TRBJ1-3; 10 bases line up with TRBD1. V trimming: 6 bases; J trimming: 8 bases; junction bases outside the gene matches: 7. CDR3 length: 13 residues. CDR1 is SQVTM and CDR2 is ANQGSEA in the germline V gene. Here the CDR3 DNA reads TGCAGCGTACCCGGGACAGGGGTAGACACCATATATTTT. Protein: CSVPGTGVDTIYF.

The CDR3 DNA reads TGTGCCAGCAGCTTATCCAGGGGGAGGGCCCACGAGCAGTACTTC. Its translation: CASSLSRGRAHEQYF. The rearrangement joins TRBV11-3 to TRBJ2-7; TRBD1 or TRBD2 may be the D gene (7 bases each). Germline values: CDR1 SGHNT, CDR2 YENEEA. The CDR3 contains 15 residues. Trimming cost V 2 bases and J 5 bases, with 16 bases left between them.

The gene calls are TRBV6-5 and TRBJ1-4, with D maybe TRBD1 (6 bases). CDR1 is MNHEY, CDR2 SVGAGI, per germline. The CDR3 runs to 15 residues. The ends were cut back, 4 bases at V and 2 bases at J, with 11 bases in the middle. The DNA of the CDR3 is TGTGCCAGCAGTTCTACAGGGTACACTAATGAAAAACTGTTTTTT. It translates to CASSSTGYTNEKLFF.

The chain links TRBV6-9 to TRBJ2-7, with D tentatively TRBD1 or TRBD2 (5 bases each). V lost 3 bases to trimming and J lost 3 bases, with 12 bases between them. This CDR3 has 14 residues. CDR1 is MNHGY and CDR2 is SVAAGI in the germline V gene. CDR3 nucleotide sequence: TGTGCCAGCAGTTACTCGCCAGGGAGCTACGAGCAGTACTTC. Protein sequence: CASSYSPGSYEQYF.

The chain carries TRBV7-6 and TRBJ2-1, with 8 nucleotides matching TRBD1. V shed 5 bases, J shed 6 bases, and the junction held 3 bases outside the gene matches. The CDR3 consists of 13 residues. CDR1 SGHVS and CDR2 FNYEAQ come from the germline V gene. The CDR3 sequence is CASSRTGSNEQFF. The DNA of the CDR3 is TGTGCCAGCAGCCGGACAGGGAGCAATGAGCAGTTCTTC.

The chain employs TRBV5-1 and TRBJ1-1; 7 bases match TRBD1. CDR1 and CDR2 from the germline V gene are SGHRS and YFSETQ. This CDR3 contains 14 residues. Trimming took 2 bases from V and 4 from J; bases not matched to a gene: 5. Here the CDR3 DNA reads TGCGCCAGCAGCTTCAGGGGGGGCTTCACTGAAGCTTTCTTT. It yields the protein CASSFRGGFTEAFF.

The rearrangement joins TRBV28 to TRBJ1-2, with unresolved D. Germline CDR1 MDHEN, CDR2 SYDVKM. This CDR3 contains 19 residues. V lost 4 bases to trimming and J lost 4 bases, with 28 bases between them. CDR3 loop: CASSSPDQVDFPGAYGYTF. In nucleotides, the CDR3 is TGTGCCAGCAGTTCCCCCGACCAGGTCGATTTTCCTGGCGCCTATGGCTACACCTTC.

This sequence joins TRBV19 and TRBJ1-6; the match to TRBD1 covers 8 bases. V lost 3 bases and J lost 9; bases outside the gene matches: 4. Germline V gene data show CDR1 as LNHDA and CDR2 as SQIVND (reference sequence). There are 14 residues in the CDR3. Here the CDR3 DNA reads TGTGCCAGTAGTATTTCAGGGGGCATTTCACCCCTCCACTTT. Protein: CASSISGGISPLHF.

CDR3 residues: CASSVEGVGLYGYTF. In DNA, the CDR3 is TGTGCCAGCAGCGTAGAAGGGGTAGGTCTTTATGGCTACACCTTC. The V gene is TRBV9, the J gene TRBJ1-2; D may be TRBD1 (5 bases). The CDR3 contains 15 residues. Trimming cost V 0 bases and J 5 bases, with 14 bases left between them. Germline V gene data show CDR1 as SGDLS and CDR2 as YYNGEE.

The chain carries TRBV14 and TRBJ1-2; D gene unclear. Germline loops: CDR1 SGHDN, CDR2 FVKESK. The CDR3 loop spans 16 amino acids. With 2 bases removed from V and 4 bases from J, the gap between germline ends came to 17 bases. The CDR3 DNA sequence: TGTGCCAGCAGCCAATCAATCCCCAACTCCCCCTATGGCTACACCTTC. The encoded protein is CASSQSIPNSPYGYTF.

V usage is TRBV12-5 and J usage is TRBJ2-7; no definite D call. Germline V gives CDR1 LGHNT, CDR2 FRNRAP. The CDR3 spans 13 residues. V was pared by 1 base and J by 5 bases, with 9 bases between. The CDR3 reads CASGLGPDNEQYF. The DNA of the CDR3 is TGTGCTAGTGGTTTGGGGCCGGATAACGAGCAGTACTTC. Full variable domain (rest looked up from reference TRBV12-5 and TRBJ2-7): DARVTQTPRHKVTEMGQEVTMRCQPILGHNTVFWYRQTMMQGLELLAYFRNRAPLDDSGMPKDRFSAEMPDATLATLKIQPSEPRDSAVYFCASGLGPDNEQYFGPGTRLTVT.

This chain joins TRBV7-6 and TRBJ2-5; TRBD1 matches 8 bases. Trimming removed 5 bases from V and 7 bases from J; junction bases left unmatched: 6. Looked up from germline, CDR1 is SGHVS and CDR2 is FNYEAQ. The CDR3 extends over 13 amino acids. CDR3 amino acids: CASSRGQGWTQYF. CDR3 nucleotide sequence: TGTGCCAGCAGCCGCGGACAGGGTTGGACCCAGTACTTC.

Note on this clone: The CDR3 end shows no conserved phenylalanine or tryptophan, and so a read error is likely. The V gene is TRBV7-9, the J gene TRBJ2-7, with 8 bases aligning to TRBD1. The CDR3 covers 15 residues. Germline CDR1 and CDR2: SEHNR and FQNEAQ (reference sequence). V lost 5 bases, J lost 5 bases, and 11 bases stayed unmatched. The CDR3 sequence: CASSQGQGYKDEQYL. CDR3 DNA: TGTGCCAGCAGCCAAGGACAGGGCTATAAGGACGAGCAGTACCTC.

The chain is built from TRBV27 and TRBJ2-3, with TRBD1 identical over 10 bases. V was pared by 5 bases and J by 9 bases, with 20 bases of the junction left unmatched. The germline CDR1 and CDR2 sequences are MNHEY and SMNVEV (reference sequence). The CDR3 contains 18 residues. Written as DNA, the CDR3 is TGTGCCAGCAGTCGAACGCTCTTAACCGGGACAGGGGAGCGGACGCAGTATTTT. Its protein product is CASSRTLLTGTGERTQYF.

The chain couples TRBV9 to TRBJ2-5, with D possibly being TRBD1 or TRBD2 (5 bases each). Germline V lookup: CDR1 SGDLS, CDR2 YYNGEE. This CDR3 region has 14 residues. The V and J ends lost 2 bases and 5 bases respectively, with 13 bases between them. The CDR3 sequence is CASSVLGAHETQYF. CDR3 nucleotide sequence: TGTGCCAGCAGCGTCCTCGGGGCCCACGAGACCCAGTACTTC.

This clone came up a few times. CDR3: CASSVEPGELYNEQFF. DNA of the CDR3: TGTGCCAGCAGCGTAGAACCGGGGGAACTTTACAATGAGCAGTTCTTC. The gene calls are TRBV9 and TRBJ2-1, with D perhaps TRBD2 (6 bases). V was cut by 0 bases and J by 4 bases, with 14 bases left in between. The CDR3 runs to 16 residues. The germline gives CDR1 SGDLS, CDR2 YYNGEE.

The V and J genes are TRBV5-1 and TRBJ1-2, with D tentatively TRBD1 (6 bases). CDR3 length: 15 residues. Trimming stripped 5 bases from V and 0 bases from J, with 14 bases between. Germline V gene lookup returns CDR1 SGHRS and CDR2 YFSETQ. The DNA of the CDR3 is TGCGCCAGCAGTTCAGGACAGCGAACTAACTATGGCTACACCTTC. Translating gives CASSSGQRTNYGYTF.

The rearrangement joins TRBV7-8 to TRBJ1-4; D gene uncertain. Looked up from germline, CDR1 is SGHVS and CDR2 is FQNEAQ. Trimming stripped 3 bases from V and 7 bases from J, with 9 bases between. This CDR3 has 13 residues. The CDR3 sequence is CASSFIKFEKLFF. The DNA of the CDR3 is TGTGCCAGCAGCTTCATTAAGTTTGAAAAACTGTTTTTT.

The CDR3 region has the DNA TGTGCCAGTAGTTCCTCGACTAGCGGGTTTAATGAGCAGTTCTTC. Translated: CASSSSTSGFNEQFF. The chain links TRBV19 to TRBJ2-1; 10 nucleotides line up with TRBD2. Germline lookup yields CDR1 LNHDA and CDR2 SQIVND (reference sequence). This CDR3 has 15 residues. Trimming at V came to 5 bases and at J to 7 bases, leaving 8 bases not matched to a gene.

CDR3 region: CASSLYGQGTDTQYF. CDR3 nucleotide sequence: TGCGCCAGCAGCTTGTACGGCCAGGGGACAGATACGCAGTATTTT. The V and J genes are TRBV5-1 and TRBJ2-3; D is possibly TRBD1 (6 bases). V lost 1 base and J 3 bases, leaving 12 bases between the germline ends. Germline loops: CDR1 SGHRS, CDR2 YFSETQ. The CDR3 sequence is 15 residues long.

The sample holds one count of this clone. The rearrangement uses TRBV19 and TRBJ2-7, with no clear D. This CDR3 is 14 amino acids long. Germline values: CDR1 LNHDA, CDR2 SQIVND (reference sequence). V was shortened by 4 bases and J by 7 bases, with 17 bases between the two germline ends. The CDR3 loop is CASSTSHTVREQYF. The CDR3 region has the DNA TGTGCCAGTAGTACATCACATACAGTCCGGGAGCAGTACTTC.

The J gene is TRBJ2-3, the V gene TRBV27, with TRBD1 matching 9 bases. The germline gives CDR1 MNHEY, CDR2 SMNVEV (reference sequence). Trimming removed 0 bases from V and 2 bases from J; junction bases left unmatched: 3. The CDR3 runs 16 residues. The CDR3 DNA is TGTGCCAGCAGTTTATCCAGGGACAGGGCCACAGATACGCAGTATTTT. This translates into CASSLSRDRATDTQYF.

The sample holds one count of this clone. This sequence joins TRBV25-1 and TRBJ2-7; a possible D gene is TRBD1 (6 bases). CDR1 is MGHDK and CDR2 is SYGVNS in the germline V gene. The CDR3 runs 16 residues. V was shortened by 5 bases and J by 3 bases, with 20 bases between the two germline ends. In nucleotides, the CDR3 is TGTGCCAGCAGTCCGCCCAGTGGACAGAATTACTACGAGCAGTACTTC. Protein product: CASSPPSGQNYYEQYF.